This TCR beta chain came from a study of shared clonotypes between healthy human individuals (dated by TCRdb to about 2020). For context, the study as a whole: A couple of women and three men aged 18 to 49 years were included in the cohort. Per donor, three plates each were used for CD4 naive and CD4 memory, two for CD8 naive, and one for CD8 memory. Each donor's leukapheresis produced roughly between roughly 0.85 and 10 billion PBMCs. Libraries were prepared and TCR repertoires were sequenced by different laboratories using diverse techniques, in order to increase sequencing depth and limit assay-specific biases. The study deeply sequenced blood TCR repertoires of roughly five healthy adults to estimate repertoire size and the extent of clonotype sharing between individuals. Results the study describes overall, beyond this receptor: Across a handful of donors, approximately 5% of naive CD4, over 3% of naive CD8, 2% to 2.5% of memory CD4, and 0.4% to 0.45% of memory CD8 clonotypes were shared. Pairwise subsampling indicated that sequencing depth was expected to affect the degree of clonotype sharing among donors. Clonotypes shared by all four sorted-subset donors showed higher generation probabilities than non-shared clonotypes. Because the study included only a small number of donors, the genetic and exposure-history diversity represented was limited. Sampling was restricted to blood, and TCR repertoires in tissues likely differ from the TCR repertoires found in blood. Incomplete sequencing was indicated by rarefaction of sorted-subset datasets, despite the large sequencing depth. Estimated clonotype richness was generally larger for naive than for memory subsets.

From its cysteine to its phenylalanine, the CDR3 spans 14 amino acids. Just CDR3 DNA is preserved here, 42 bases in frame from base 1. The germline V gene yields SGDLS for CDR1 and YYNGEE for CDR2. V is pared back by 4 bases and J by 6 bases, with 17 bases lying between the germline termini. CD8 naive samples consisted of CD45RO-negative cells that were positively selected for CCR7, yielding a CD45RA+CCR7+ population without TemRA cells. Donors were healthy HIV-negative adults with no recently reported acute infections or vaccinations. Every donor was a Caucasian adult residing in Nashville, Tennessee, USA. After blood collection by leukapheresis, PBMCs were isolated using Ficoll-Histopaque density gradient centrifugation and then cryopreserved in the vapor phase of liquid nitrogen. Purity and quantity of every magnetically sorted T cell population were checked by analytical flow cytometry. Each sorted fraction had its genomic DNA isolated and then quantified by UV absorbance on a Nanodrop 2000c.

Turning to this clone: No cognate antigen has been identified for it. Base qualities were left out, and no much larger clone turns up one base away.

Using the deep immunoSEQ assay, TCR CDR3 regions were amplified from genomic DNA by multiplex PCR. For each cell subset, the extracted genomic DNA was distributed evenly across all wells of several immunoSEQ 96-well plates, and each plate served as one replicate. For sorted subsets, about 200 ng genomic DNA, equal to some 28,000 T cell genomes, was loaded into each replicate PCR. Purified libraries were measured with a Qubit 3.0 fluorometer, size-checked on a Bioanalyzer 2100, and measured again with the KAPA Library Quantification kit. Every immunoSEQ 96-well plate was sequenced on a separate single-read 150-cycle Illumina NextSeq 550 flow cell. The paper's data handling went like this. Because the immunoSEQ output included only junctional sequences and no quality scores, the filtering could not be the same as the filtering used for full-length reads. Sequences were annotated with PyIR, a Python wrapper for IgBLAST v1.9, using IMGT germline references to assign V/J genes and CDR3. Any read was removed if the V/J assignment was weak (E-value above 1e-6), the CDR3 was missing, or the read contained stop codons, out-of-frame junctions, or ambiguous translated residues. A V3J clonotype was defined by an identical inferred V gene, J gene, and CDR3 amino acid sequence. Percentage overlap between repertoires was computed as shared unique clonotypes divided by the size of the smaller repertoire. RTK rarefaction, the Chao1 estimator, and Recon v2.1 estimates of unobserved clonotypes were used to assess repertoire richness. For all TCRbeta clonotypes obtained by the gDNA method from a few donors, generation probabilities were computed with OLGA. In its TCRdb copy, this immuneACCESS table keeps in-frame sequences only and misses some clones. Where compared with another copy, unresolved V genes explain less than half of these, and the others have no known cause. V and J calls plus clone size are reproduced from that table; the DNA served to infer D and trimming. The sample records about 650,000 clones, 95% to 96% of which are singletons. The ten largest clones add up to over 0.09% of the sample.

The rearranged chain carries TRBV9 and TRBJ2-7; the D gene is perhaps TRBD2, from 6 matching bases. This clonotype originated in a woman under 40 in good health. The sequenced sample consisted of naive CD8+ T cells sorted from blood. The cell subset or site label of this sample denotes: CD45RA+CCR7+. The CDR3: CASSSSSGPTEQYF. The bases read TGTGCCAGCAGCTCTAGTAGCGGACCCACCGAGCAGTACTTC.